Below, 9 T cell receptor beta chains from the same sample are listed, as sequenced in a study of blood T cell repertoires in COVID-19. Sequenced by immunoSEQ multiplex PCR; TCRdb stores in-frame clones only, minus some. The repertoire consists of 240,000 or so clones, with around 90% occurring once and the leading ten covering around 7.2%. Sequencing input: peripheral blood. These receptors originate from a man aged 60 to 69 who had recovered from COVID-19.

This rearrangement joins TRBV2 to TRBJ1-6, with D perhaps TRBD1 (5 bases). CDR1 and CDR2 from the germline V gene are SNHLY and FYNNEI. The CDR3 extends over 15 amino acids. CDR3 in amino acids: CGSRSAGPSNSPLHF. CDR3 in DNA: TGTGGCTCTAGGTCCGCAGGGCCGAGTAATTCACCCCTCCACTTT.

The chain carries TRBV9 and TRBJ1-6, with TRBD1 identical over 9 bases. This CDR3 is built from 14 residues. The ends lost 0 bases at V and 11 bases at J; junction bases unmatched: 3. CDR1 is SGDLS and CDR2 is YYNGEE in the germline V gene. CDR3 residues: CASSVEQGATPLHF. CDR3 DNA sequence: TGTGCCAGCAGCGTAGAACAGGGGGCGACACCCCTCCACTTT.

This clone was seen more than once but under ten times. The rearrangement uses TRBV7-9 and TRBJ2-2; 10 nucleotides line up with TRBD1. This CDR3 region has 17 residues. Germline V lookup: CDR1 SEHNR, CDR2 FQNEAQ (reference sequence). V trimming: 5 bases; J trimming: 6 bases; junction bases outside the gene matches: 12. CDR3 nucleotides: TGTGCCAGCAGCCCTCTCCCGGGACAGGGGCCGCCCGGGGAGCTGTTTTTT. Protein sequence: CASSPLPGQGPPGELFF.

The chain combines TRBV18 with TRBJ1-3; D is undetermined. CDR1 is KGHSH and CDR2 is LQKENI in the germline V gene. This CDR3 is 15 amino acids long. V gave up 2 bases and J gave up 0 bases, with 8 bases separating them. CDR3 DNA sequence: TGTGCCAGCTCACCAACAGTCACCTCTGGAAACACCATATATTTT. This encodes CASSPTVTSGNTIYF. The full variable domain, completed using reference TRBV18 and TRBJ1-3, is NAGVMQNPRHLVRRRGQEARLRCSPMKGHSHVYWYRQLPEEGLKFMVYLQKENIIDESGMPKERFSAEFPKEGPSILRIQQVVRGDSAAYFCASSPTVTSGNTIYFGEGSWLTVV.

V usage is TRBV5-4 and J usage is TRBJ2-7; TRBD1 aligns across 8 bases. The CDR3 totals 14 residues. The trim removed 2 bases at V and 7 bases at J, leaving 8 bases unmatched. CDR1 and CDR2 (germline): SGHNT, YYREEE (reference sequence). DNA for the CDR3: TGTGCCAGCAGCTTTCAGGGGGCGCCCCGGGAGCAGTACTTC. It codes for CASSFQGAPREQYF.

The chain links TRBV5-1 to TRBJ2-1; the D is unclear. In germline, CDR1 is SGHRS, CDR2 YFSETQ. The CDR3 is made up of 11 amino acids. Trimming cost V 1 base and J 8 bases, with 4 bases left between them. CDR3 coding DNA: TGCGCCAGCAGCTTGTTCGATGAGCAGTTCTTC. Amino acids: CASSLFDEQFF.

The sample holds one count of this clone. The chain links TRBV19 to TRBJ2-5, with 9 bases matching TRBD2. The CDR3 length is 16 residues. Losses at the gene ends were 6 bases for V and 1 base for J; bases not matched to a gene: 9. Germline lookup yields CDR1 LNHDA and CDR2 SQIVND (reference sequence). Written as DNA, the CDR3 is TGTGCCAGTAGCCGCATAGCGGGGGCCCTCCAAGAGACCCAGTACTTC. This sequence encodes CASSRIAGALQETQYF.

The CDR3 DNA is TGTGCCAGCAGCCAGTTCAGGGGGTTAGGGGTTGAAGCTTTCTTT. Translation gives CASSQFRGLGVEAFF. This chain joins TRBV14 and TRBJ1-1; 7 bases line up with TRBD1. This CDR3 region has 15 residues. CDR1 and CDR2 from the germline V gene are SGHDN and FVKESK. V was clipped by 3 bases and J by 7 bases; unmatched bases: 11. Complete variable domain (other parts from reference TRBV14 and TRBJ1-1): EAGVTQFPSHSVIEKGQTVTLRCDPISGHDNLYWYRRVMGKEIKFLLHFVKESKQDESGMPNNRFLAERTGGTYSTLKVQPAELEDSGVYFCASSQFRGLGVEAFFGQGTRLTVV.

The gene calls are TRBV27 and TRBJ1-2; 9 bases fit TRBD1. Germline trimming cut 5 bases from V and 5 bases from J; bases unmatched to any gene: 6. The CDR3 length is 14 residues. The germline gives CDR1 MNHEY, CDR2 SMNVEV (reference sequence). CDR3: CASSLTQGAYGYTF. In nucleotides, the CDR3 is TGTGCCAGCAGTCTCACACAGGGGGCTTATGGCTACACCTTC.